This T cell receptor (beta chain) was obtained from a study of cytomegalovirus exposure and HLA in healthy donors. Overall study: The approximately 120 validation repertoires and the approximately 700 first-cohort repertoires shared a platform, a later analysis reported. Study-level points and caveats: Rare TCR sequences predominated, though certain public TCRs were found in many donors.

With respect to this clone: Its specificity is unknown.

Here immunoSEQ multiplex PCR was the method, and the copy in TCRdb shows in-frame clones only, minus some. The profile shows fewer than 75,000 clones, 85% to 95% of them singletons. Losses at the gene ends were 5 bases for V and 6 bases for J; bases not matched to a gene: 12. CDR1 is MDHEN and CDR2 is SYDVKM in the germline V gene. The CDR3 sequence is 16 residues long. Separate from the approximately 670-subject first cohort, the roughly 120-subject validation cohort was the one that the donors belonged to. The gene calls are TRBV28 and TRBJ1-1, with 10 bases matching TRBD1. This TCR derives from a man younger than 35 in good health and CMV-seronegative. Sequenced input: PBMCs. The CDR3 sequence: CASSIRDRGPFSEAFF. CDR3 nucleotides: TGTGCCAGCAGTATACGGGACAGGGGTCCCTTTTCTGAAGCTTTCTTT. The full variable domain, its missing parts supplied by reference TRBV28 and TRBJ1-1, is DVKVTQSSRYLVKRTGEKVFLECVQDMDHENMFWYRQDPGLGLRLIYFSYDVKMKEKGDIPEGYSVSREKKERFSLILESASTNQTSMYLCASSIRDRGPFSEAFFGQGTRLTVV.